The text below deals with one T cell receptor (beta chain). Its antigen is as yet unknown. For the second PCR, which ran for 7 to 11 cycles, a sample-barcoded 5' primer and a J-beta primer mix were used. TCRdb called the 5' RACE reads again in MiXCR, with one record for every CDR3 protein. This repertoire shows 1.5 million to 2 million distinct CDR3 sequences, about 30% found once; its top ten account for 7% to 9%. The CDR3 consists of 13 residues. V was shortened by 5 bases and J by 4 bases, with 12 bases between the two germline ends. Germline values: CDR1 DFQATT, CDR2 SNEGSKA (reference sequence). This specimen belongs to a study of blood T cells in healthy people across ages. Study observations and caveats: Total diversity from one million sequenced T cells was likely underestimated.

The specimen sequenced was blood. The genes are TRBV20-1 and TRBJ1-5; no firm D call. The TCR was taken from a woman under 40 in good health. The CDR3 reads CSALGGRNQPQHF. Here the CDR3 DNA reads TGCAGTGCTCTGGGCGGACGGAATCAGCCCCAGCATTTT.